Shown below are 22 T cell receptor beta chains from a single sample sequenced in a study of T cell responses to AZD1222 COVID-19 vaccine. This table comes from immunoSEQ multiplex PCR, and its TCRdb copy is limited to in-frame clones, with some not included. The sample lists about 140,000 clones, over 75% occurring once. The material was peripheral blood, obtained 28 days after the second dose of the MenACWY control vaccine. These receptors all come from an adult who received the MenACWY meningococcal vaccine as a control.

The chain has TRBV6-2 or TRBV6-3 and TRBJ1-1; a possible D gene is TRBD1 (5 bases). CDR3 size: 14 residues. Trimming cost V 2 bases and J 4 bases, with 11 bases left between them. The germline V gene has CDR1 MNHEY and CDR2 SVGEGT. CDR3 coding DNA: TGTGCCAGCAGTTACGGGGGGATTAGCACTGAAGCTTTCTTT. Its protein product is CASSYGGISTEAFF.

The chain couples TRBV6-6 to TRBJ1-1; D is possibly TRBD1 (6 bases). CDR1 is MNHNY and CDR2 is SVGAGI in the germline V gene (reference sequence). The CDR3 consists of 14 residues. V gave up 3 bases and J gave up 5 bases, with 13 bases separating them. This CDR3 is CASSYQGGGTEAFF. The CDR3 coding sequence is TGTGCCAGCAGTTATCAAGGAGGGGGAACTGAAGCTTTCTTT.

This clone was observed a handful of times. The chain combines TRBV11-3 with TRBJ2-5, with a tentative D call TRBD1 (6 bases). There are 16 residues in the CDR3. The germline gives CDR1 SGHNT, CDR2 YENEEA. Trimming took 6 bases from V and 2 from J, leaving 19 bases between them. CDR3 residues: CASSSVWTDTQETQYF. The CDR3 DNA is TGTGCCAGCAGTTCCGTTTGGACAGACACTCAAGAGACCCAGTACTTC.

This clone occurred once. V and J are TRBV13 and TRBJ1-1; unclear D gene. Germline CDR1 is PRHDT and CDR2 is FYEKMQ (reference sequence). Trimming removed 3 bases from V and 6 bases from J, with 14 bases in between. CDR3 length: 14 amino acids. The CDR3 is CASSFRGSFAEAFF. The CDR3 nucleotides read TGTGCCAGCAGCTTCCGGGGATCTTTTGCTGAAGCTTTCTTT.

This clone was detected only once. This sequence joins TRBV19 and TRBJ1-1; D possibly corresponds to TRBD1 (5 bases). The germline gives CDR1 LNHDA, CDR2 SQIVND (reference sequence). This CDR3 comprises 16 residues. Trimming took 5 bases from V and 4 from J, leaving 20 bases between them. CDR3 protein: CASSSRPGDAGTEAFF. CDR3 DNA sequence: TGTGCCAGTAGTTCGCGGCCGGGGGACGCGGGCACTGAAGCTTTCTTT.

This clone was detected once. The V gene is TRBV18, the J gene TRBJ2-7; the D gene could be TRBD1 or TRBD2 (5 bases each). Germline lookup yields CDR1 KGHSH and CDR2 LQKENI. This CDR3 is 15 amino acids long. V lost 4 bases, J lost 3 bases, and 16 bases lay in between. The DNA for the CDR3 is TGTGCCAGCTCACAAGGGGAGTCAGGAATCTACGAGCAGTACTTC. It translates to CASSQGESGIYEQYF.

The V call is TRBV3-1 (or the pseudogene TRBV3-2), the J call TRBJ1-1, with 7 bases matching TRBD1. This CDR3 has 13 residues. The germline V gene has CDR1 LGHDT and CDR2 YNNKEL (reference sequence). The junction had 6 bases not matched to a gene; V was cut back by 6 bases and J by 5 bases. The CDR3: CASRFTGETEAFF. The CDR3 nucleotides read TGTGCCAGCAGGTTTACAGGGGAGACTGAAGCTTTCTTT.

The chain carries TRBV5-4 and TRBJ2-7, with 7 nucleotides matching TRBD1. The germline V gene has CDR1 SGHNT and CDR2 YYREEE (reference sequence). The CDR3 totals 14 residues. Germline trimming cut 4 bases from V and 2 bases from J; bases unmatched to any gene: 6. CDR3 loop: CASSLVGTAYEQYF. CDR3 DNA: TGTGCCAGCAGCCTTGTTGGGACAGCCTACGAGCAGTACTTC.

V usage is TRBV19 and J usage is TRBJ1-2; a possible D gene is TRBD1 (6 bases). Germline-derived CDR1 and CDR2 are LNHDA and SQIVND (reference sequence). The ends were cut back, 3 bases at V and 2 bases at J, with 13 bases in the middle. This CDR3 is 15 amino acids long. CDR3 sequence: CASSIALDRNYGYTF. The CDR3 region has the DNA TGTGCCAGTAGTATCGCCTTGGACAGAAACTATGGCTACACCTTC.

V is TRBV15 and J is TRBJ2-5, with a possible D match to TRBD2 (5 bases). This CDR3 has 15 residues. V was cut by 0 bases and J by 2 bases, with 10 bases left in between. CDR1 and CDR2 from the germline V gene are LNHNV and YYDKDF (reference sequence). The CDR3 is CATSRDRSGQETQYF. The CDR3 nucleotides read TGTGCCACCAGCAGAGATAGGTCGGGACAAGAGACCCAGTACTTC.

This clone was found many times. The gene calls are TRBV6-5 and TRBJ1-2; 8 bases line up with TRBD1. From germline, CDR1 is MNHEY and CDR2 SVGAGI. After removal of 0 bases from V and 2 bases from J, the junction contained 2 bases not matched to a gene. The CDR3 loop spans 15 amino acids. The CDR3 protein is CASSYSYRGNYGYTF. CDR3 DNA sequence: TGTGCCAGCAGTTACTCTTACAGGGGGAACTATGGCTACACCTTC.

The chain carries TRBV14 and TRBJ1-3, with 10 bases fitting TRBD1. This CDR3 has 18 residues. CDR1 and CDR2 (germline): SGHDN, FVKESK. Losses at the gene ends were 6 bases for V and 1 base for J; bases not matched to a gene: 12. CDR3 region: CASSHTRDRGKSGNTIYF. The DNA of the CDR3 is TGTGCCAGCAGTCATACGCGGGACAGGGGAAAATCTGGAAACACCATATATTTT. Based on the CDR3 plus reference TRBV14 and TRBJ1-3, the full variable domain is EAGVTQFPSHSVIEKGQTVTLRCDPISGHDNLYWYRRVMGKEIKFLLHFVKESKQDESGMPNNRFLAERTGGTYSTLKVQPAELEDSGVYFCASSHTRDRGKSGNTIYFGEGSWLTVV.

The CDR3 coding sequence is TGCGCCAGCAGCTCCGACGCCGGGTCTCACAATGAGCAGTTCTTC. Translated, it gives CASSSDAGSHNEQFF. This chain uses TRBV5-1 with TRBJ2-1; D is uncertain. This CDR3 has 15 residues. Germline V gene lookup returns CDR1 SGHRS and CDR2 YFSETQ. Trimming stripped 3 bases from V and 5 bases from J, with 15 bases between.

This clone was counted a few times. The chain is built from TRBV6-6 and TRBJ2-2; tentative D call: TRBD1 (6 bases). V was clipped by 7 bases and J by 5 bases, with 17 bases between them. The CDR3 spans 15 residues. Germline V gene data show CDR1 as MNHNY and CDR2 as SVGAGI (reference sequence). The CDR3 is CASTQLTGLTGELFF. CDR3 nucleotide sequence: TGTGCCAGCACCCAATTGACAGGACTTACCGGGGAGCTGTTTTTT.

The rearrangement uses TRBV7-2 and TRBJ2-1; 8 bases agree with TRBD2. The CDR3 is 15 residues long. Germline loops: CDR1 SGHTA, CDR2 FQGNSA. Germline trimming cut 3 bases from V and 9 bases from J; bases unmatched to any gene: 10. The CDR3 DNA reads TGTGCCAGCAGCTTCGAGCGGGGGTCTGCGCGTGAGCAGTTCTTC. It yields the protein CASSFERGSAREQFF. Full variable domain (outside the CDR3, taken from reference TRBV7-2 and TRBJ2-1): GAGVSQSPSNKVTEKGKDVELRCDPISGHTALYWYRQSLGQGLEFLIYFQGNSAPDKSGLPSDRFSAERTGGSVSTLTIQRTQQEDSAVYLCASSFERGSAREQFFGPGTRLTVL.

A note on this clone: A junction boundary mismatches the germline segment, possibly from a read error. The CDR3: CAYDAGGRPLF. CDR3 nucleotides: TGTGCCTATGATGCCGGGGGGCGGCCGCTCTTC. The chain recombines TRBV15 with TRBJ2-1, with TRBD2 as a possible D gene (7 bases). CDR1 is LNHNV, CDR2 YYDKDF, per germline (reference sequence). The CDR3 has 11 residues.

The chain carries TRBV21-1 and TRBJ1-5. TRBV21-1 is assigned pseudogene status. The CDR3 length is 18 residues. CDR3 nucleotide sequence: TGTGCCAGCACCCGTAAGGAGTTCGGCCGACTTCGGGATCAGCCCCAGCATTTT. Protein: CASTRKEFGRLRDQPQHF.

This clone was counted once. The rearrangement joins TRBV9 to TRBJ1-3; D uncertain. Germline V gene sequence: CDR1 SGDLS, CDR2 YYNGEE. Trimming took 2 bases from V and 2 from J, leaving 8 bases between them. This CDR3 is built from 14 residues. CDR3 DNA sequence: TGTGCCAGCAGCGTCGTAGATACTGGAAACACCATATATTTT. Encoded protein: CASSVVDTGNTIYF. Based on the CDR3 plus reference TRBV9 and TRBJ1-3, the full variable domain is DSGVTQTPKHLITATGQRVTLRCSPRSGDLSVYWYQQSLDQGLQFLIQYYNGEERAKGNILERFSAQQFPDLHSELNLSSLELGDSALYFCASSVVDTGNTIYFGEGSWLTVV.

V and J are TRBV5-1 and TRBJ1-5; D is ambiguous. The V gene's germline CDR1 is SGHRS and CDR2 YFSETQ. V lost 0 bases, J lost 4 bases, and 8 bases lay in between. The CDR3 totals 14 residues. The CDR3 spells CASSLVPGNQPQHF. The CDR3 DNA reads as TGCGCCAGCAGCTTGGTTCCGGGTAATCAGCCCCAGCATTTT.

This chain connects TRBV3-1 (or the pseudogene TRBV3-2) to TRBJ1-1; no definite D call. This CDR3 region has 12 residues. Between the trimmed V and J ends, which lost 4 bases and 2 bases, there was a span of 5 bases. Germline CDR1 LGHDT, CDR2 YNNKEL (reference sequence). This chain's CDR3 is CASSRDNTEAFF. The CDR3 DNA sequence: TGTGCCAGCAGCCGCGATAACACTGAAGCTTTCTTT.

The chain couples TRBV6-5 to TRBJ1-3, with D possibly TRBD1 on 6 matching bases. The CDR3 sequence is 16 residues long. Germline loops: CDR1 MNHEY, CDR2 SVGAGI. V was cut by 4 bases and J by 2 bases, with 15 bases left in between. CDR3 protein: CASSLGSGTTGNTIYF. The CDR3, as DNA: TGTGCCAGCAGTTTGGGATCCGGGACAACTGGAAACACCATATATTTT.

The gene calls are TRBV7-3 and TRBJ2-3; 9 positions agree with TRBD2. Germline CDR1 SGHTA, CDR2 FQGTGA. CDR3 length equals 16 residues. The trim removed 4 bases at V and 0 bases at J, leaving 5 bases unmatched. CDR3 in amino acids: CASSSLAGPSTDTQYF. CDR3 in DNA: TGTGCCAGCAGCTCCCTAGCGGGACCTAGCACAGATACGCAGTATTTT.